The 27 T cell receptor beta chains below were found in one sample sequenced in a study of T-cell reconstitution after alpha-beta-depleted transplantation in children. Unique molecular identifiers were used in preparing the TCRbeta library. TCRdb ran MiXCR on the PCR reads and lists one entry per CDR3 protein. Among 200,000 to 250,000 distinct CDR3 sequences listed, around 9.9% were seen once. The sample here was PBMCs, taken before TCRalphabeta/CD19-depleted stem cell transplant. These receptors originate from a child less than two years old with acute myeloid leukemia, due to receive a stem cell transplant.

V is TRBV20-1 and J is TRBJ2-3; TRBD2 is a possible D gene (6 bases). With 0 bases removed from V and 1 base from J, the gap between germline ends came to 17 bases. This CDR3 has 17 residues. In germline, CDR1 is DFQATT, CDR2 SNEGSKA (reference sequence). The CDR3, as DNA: TGCAGTGCTAGAGATTTGGGGGGTCACGGAGGCACAGATACGCAGTATTTT. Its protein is CSARDLGGHGGTDTQYF.

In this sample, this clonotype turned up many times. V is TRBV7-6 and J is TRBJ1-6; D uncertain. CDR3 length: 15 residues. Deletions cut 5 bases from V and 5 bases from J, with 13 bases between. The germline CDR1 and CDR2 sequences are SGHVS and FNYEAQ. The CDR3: CASSQNRRDNSPLHF. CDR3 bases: TGTGCCAGCAGCCAGAACAGAAGGGATAATTCACCCCTCCACTTT.

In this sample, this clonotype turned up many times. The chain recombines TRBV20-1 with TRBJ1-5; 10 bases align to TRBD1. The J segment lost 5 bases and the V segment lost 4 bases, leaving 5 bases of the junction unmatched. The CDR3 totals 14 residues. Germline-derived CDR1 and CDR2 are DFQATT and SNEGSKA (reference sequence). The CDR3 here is CSATRTGGDQPQHF. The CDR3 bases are TGCAGTGCTACCCGGACAGGGGGGGATCAGCCCCAGCATTTT.

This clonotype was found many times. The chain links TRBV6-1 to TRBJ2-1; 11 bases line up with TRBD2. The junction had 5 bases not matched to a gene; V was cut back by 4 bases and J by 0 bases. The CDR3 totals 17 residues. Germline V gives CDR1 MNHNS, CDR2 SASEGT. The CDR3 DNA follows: TGTGCCAGCAGTGTTGTAGCGGGGGGGACCTCCTACAATGAGCAGTTCTTC. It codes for CASSVVAGGTSYNEQFF.

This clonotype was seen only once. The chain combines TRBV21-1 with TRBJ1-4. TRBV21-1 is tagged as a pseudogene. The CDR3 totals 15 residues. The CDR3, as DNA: TGTGCCAGCAGCAAACGACCGGGAGGAGTGAAAAACGGTTTTTTT. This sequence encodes CASSKRPGGVKNGFF.

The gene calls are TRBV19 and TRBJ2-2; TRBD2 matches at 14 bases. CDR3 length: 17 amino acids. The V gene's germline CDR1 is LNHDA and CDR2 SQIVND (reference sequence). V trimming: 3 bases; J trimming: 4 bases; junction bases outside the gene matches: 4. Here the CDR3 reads CASSMAGLAGATGELFF. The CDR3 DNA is TGTGCCAGTAGTATGGCGGGACTAGCGGGAGCCACCGGGGAGCTGTTTTTT.

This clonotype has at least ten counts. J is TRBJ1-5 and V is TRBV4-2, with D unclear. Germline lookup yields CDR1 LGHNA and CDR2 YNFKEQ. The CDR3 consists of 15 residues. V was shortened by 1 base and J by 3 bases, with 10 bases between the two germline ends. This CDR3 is CASSQGYSPNQPQHF. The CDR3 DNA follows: TGTGCCAGCAGCCAAGGTTACAGCCCCAATCAGCCCCAGCATTTT.

This CDR3 reads CASSQDPQGGNEKLFF. The DNA for the CDR3 is TGTGCCAGCAGCCAAGATCCCCAGGGGGGTAATGAAAAACTGTTTTTT. This chain links TRBV4-2 with TRBJ1-4; 7 bases are a match to TRBD1. CDR3 length: 16 residues. J was trimmed by 4 bases and V by 0 bases; bases with no gene match: 5. CDR1 and CDR2 (germline): LGHNA, YNFKEQ.

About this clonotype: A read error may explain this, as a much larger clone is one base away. The CDR3 DNA reads as TGTGCCAGCAGCGACGGACAGGGGGTCTACGAGCAGTGCTTC. Encoded protein: CASSDGQGVYEQCF. The chain is built from TRBV28 and TRBJ2-7, with 10 bases lining up with TRBD1. This CDR3 has 14 residues. Germline CDR1 MDHEN, CDR2 SYDVKM.

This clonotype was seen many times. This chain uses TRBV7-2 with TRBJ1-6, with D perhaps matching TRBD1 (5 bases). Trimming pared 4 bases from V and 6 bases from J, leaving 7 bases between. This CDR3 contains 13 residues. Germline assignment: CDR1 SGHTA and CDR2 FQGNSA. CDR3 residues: CASSSRVNSPLHF. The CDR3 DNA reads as TGTGCCAGCAGCTCCAGGGTTAATTCACCCCTCCACTTT.

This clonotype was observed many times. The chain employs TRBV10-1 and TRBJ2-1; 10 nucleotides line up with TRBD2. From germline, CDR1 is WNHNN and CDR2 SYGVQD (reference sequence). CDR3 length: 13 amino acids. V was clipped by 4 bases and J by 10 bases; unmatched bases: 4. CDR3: CASSGAGGGEQFF. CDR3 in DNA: TGCGCCAGCAGTGGAGCGGGAGGGGGCGAGCAGTTCTTC.

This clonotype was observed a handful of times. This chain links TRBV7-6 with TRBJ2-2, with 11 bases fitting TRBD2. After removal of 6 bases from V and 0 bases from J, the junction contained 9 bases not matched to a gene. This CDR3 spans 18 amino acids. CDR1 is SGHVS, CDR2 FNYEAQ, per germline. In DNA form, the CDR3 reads TGTGCCAGCAGGCCCGGGACTAGCGGCCTCGCGAACACCGGGGAGCTGTTTTTT. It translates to CASRPGTSGLANTGELFF.

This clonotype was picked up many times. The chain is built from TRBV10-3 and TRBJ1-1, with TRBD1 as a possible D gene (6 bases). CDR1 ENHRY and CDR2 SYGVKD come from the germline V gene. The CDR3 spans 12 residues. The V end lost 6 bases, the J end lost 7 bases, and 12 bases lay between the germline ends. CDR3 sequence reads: CAISEGGNEAFF. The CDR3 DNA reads TGTGCCATCAGCGAAGGGGGGAATGAAGCTTTCTTT.

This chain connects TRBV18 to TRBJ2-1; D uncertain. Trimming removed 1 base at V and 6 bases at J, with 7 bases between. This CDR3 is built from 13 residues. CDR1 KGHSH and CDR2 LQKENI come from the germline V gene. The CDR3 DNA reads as TGTGCCAGCTCACCACGAAGTCCCAATGAGCAGTTCTTC. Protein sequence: CASSPRSPNEQFF.

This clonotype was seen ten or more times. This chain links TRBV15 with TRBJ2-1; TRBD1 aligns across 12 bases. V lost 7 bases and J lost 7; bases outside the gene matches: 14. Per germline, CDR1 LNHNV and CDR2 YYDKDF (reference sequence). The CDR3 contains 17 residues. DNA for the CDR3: TGTGCCACCATGCCTTCGGTGGGGACAGGGGGCAGGAATGAGCAGTTCTTC. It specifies CATMPSVGTGGRNEQFF.

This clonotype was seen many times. CDR3 protein: CASSRTDPGGYTF. The CDR3 nucleotides are TGTGCCAGCAGCCGGACAGACCCCGGGGGCTACACCTTC. The rearrangement joins TRBV12-3 or TRBV12-4 to TRBJ1-2, with D perhaps matching TRBD1 (6 bases). This CDR3 is 13 amino acids long. Trimming took 6 bases from V and 8 from J, leaving 16 bases between them.

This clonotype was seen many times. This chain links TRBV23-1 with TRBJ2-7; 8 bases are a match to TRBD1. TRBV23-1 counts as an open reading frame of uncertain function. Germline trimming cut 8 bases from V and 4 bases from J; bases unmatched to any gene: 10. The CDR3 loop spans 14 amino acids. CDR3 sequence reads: CASSQTGARYEQYF. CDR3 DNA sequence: TGCGCCAGCTCCCAGACAGGGGCCCGTTACGAGCAGTACTTC.

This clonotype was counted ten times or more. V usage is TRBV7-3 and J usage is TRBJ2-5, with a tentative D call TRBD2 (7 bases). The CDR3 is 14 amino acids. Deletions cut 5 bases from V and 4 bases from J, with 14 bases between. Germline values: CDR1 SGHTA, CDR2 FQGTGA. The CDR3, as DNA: TGTGCCAGCAGCCTAATGGGGGGGGCAGAGACCCAGTACTTC. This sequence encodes CASSLMGGAETQYF.

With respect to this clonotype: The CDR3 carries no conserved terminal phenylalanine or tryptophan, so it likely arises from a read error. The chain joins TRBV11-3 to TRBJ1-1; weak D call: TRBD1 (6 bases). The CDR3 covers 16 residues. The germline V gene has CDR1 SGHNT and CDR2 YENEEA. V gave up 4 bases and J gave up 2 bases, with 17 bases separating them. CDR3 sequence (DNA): TGTGCCAGCAGCTCGCTTTTGGGGGCCAGTAACACTGAAGCTTTCTCT. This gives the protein CASSSLLGASNTEAFS.

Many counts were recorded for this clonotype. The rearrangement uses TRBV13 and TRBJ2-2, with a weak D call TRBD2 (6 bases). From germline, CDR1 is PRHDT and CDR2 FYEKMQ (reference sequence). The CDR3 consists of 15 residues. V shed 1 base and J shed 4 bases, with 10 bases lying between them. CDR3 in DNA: TGTGCCAGCAGCTTAGCACTAGCAGCCACCGGGGAGCTGTTTTTT. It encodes CASSLALAATGELFF.

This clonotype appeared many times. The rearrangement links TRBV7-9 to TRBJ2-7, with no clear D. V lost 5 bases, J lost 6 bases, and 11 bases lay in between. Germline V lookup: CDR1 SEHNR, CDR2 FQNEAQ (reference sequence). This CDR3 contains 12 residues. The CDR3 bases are TGTGCCAGCAGCCTTAATCTGGCCGAGCAGTACTTC. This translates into CASSLNLAEQYF.

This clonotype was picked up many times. The CDR3 DNA is TGCAGTGCTAGAGATTTGACTGGAGTCGGGGAGCTGTTTTTT. It encodes CSARDLTGVGELFF. The gene calls are TRBV20-1 and TRBJ2-2; no clear D gene. CDR1 is DFQATT, CDR2 SNEGSKA, per germline (reference sequence). The CDR3 runs 14 residues. V was trimmed by 0 bases and J by 7 bases, leaving 12 bases between them.

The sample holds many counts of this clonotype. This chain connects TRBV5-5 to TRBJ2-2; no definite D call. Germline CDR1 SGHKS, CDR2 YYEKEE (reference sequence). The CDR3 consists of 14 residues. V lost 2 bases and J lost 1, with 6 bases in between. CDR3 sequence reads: CASSFAGNTGELFF. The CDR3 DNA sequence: TGTGCCAGCAGCTTTGCAGGGAACACCGGGGAGCTGTTTTTT.

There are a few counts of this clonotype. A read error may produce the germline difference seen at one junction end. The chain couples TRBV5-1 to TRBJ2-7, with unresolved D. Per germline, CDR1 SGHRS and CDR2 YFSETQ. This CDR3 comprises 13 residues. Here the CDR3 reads CSSSLGHSYEQYF. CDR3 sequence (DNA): TGCTCCAGCAGCTTGGGTCACTCCTACGAGCAGTACTTC.

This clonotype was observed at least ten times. For the CDR3, the DNA is TGCAGCGTGATTACTAGCGGGGGGGCAGATACGCAGTATTTT. Translating gives CSVITSGGADTQYF. The genes are TRBV29-1 and TRBJ2-3; 13 bases line up with TRBD2. Trimming removed 6 bases from V and 4 bases from J; junction bases left unmatched: 4. This CDR3 is 14 amino acids long. The V gene's germline CDR1 is SQVTM and CDR2 ANQGSEA.

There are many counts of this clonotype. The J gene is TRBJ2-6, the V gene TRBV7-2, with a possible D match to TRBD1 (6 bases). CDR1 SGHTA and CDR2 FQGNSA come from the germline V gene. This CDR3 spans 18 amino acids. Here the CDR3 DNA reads TGTGCGATACCCCCAGAACAGGGATGGGTCTCTGGGGCCAACGTCCTGACTTTC. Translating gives CAIPPEQGWVSGANVLTF.

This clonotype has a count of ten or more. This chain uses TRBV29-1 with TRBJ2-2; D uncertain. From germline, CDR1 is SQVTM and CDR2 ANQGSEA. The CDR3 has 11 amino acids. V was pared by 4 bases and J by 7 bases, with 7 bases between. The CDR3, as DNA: TGCAGCGTTGTCCGACACGGGGAGCTGTTTTTT. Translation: CSVVRHGELFF.